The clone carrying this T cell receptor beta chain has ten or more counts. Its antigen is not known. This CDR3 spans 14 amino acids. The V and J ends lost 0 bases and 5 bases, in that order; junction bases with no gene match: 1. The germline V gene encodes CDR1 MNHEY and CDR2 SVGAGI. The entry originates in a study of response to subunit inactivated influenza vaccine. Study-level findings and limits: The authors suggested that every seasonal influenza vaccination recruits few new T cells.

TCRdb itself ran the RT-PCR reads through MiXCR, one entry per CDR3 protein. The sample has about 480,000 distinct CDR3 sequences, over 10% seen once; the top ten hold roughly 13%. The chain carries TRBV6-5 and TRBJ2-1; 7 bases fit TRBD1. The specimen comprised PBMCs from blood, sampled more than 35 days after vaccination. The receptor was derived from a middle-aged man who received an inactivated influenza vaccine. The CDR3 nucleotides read TGTGCCAGCAGTTACTCGGGACAGCACAATGAGCAGTTCTTC. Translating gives CASSYSGQHNEQFF.